This T cell receptor (beta chain) was obtained from a study of T cells expressing NK-cell markers (dated by TCRdb to 2019 to 2021). Broadly, across the study: TCR beta-chain repertoires were profiled in sorted CD3+CD56+NKG2C+, CD3+CD56+NKG2C- and CD3+CD56-NKG2C+ T-cell subsets from several donors. Among the eight sequenced donors, only one was HCMV-seronegative, while the other seven were HCMV-seropositive. The eight sequenced donors were randomly selected healthy volunteers, three men and five women. Libraries were sequenced as 2 x 150 bp reads on Illumina HiSeq 2000/2500, MiSeq or NextSeq. Broader findings and caveats from the paper: In 6 or 7 donors, the dominant CD3+CD56+NKG2C+ clonotypes ranked among the top 10 CD8+ clonotypes, making up roughly 1.0-7.0% of CD8+ T cells. Those dominant clonotypes were again the most abundant among CD3+CD56-NKG2C+ cells in four donors, at roughly 25-65%. Whether the expanded NKG2C-expressing T cell clones were specific for HCMV antigens was left unclear.

TCRdb records Illumina HiSeq 2000 as the sequencer. The TCR beta cDNA libraries were made using 5'RACE template switching, a step that added both a universal primer site and unique molecular identifiers. Priming for cDNA synthesis came from the TCR beta constant segment, and two successive PCR amplification steps followed. Under the source paper's analysis protocol: MIGEC was used to demultiplex reads and group reads by UMI, and MiTCR was used to assemble and quantify clonotypes. To exclude erroneous sequences, any TCR cDNA sequence not supported by at least two reads was discarded. The tcR package was used for downstream repertoire analysis, with clonotypes matched between fractions based on CDR3 nucleotide sequence plus V segment. VDJmatch was used to annotate antigen specificity against VDJdb, with one amino acid substitution in CDR3 permitted. TCRdb reprocessed the public reads and reports one entry per CDR3 protein sequence, without DNA. The V and J calls reflect TCRdb's pipeline rather than the authors' work. This sample's clone table shows 350,000 to 500,000 distinct CDR3 sequences. The top ten clonotypes cover more than 7% of the sample.

With regard to this clonotype: The antigen it recognizes is unknown.

In the germline V gene, CDR1 corresponds to SGHDT and CDR2 to YYEEEE. Including the terminal cysteine and phenylalanine, the CDR3 comprises 17 residues. No DNA has been recorded. HCMV serostatus was determined by detecting HCMV-specific IgG in serum with a commercial ELISA kit. Peripheral blood mononuclear cells were isolated from blood by Ficoll density gradient centrifugation. The receptor was isolated from a woman aged 18-70 years in good health. Sequencing used blood T cells: a sorted CD56 or NKG2C T cell subset, CD4+ or CD8+ T cells, or bulk PBMC T cells (not recorded which). This chain joins TRBV5-6 to TRBJ2-2. The CDR3 sequence is CASSFEGVGWVAGELFF.